These 2 T cell receptor beta chains originate from one sample sequenced in a study of cytomegalovirus exposure and HLA in healthy donors. PCR amplification relied on 60 Vbeta primers (plus 13 Jbeta primers). TCRdb keeps only in-frame clones here, not all; method: immunoSEQ multiplex PCR. Here the sample spans approximately 260,000 clones, approximately 91% being singletons. Sequencing input: PBMCs. These receptors were obtained from a girl aged 2 to 10 in good health and CMV-seronegative.

The chain employs TRBV30 and TRBJ2-5; 9 bases agree with TRBD1. V lost 2 bases, J lost 2 bases, and 3 bases stayed unmatched. The germline V gene encodes CDR1 GTSNPN and CDR2 SVGIG (reference sequence). This CDR3 is built from 14 residues. The CDR3 protein is CAWSYGTGQETQYF. Written as DNA, the CDR3 is TGTGCCTGGAGTTACGGGACAGGGCAAGAGACCCAGTACTTC.

The J gene is TRBJ2-7, the V gene TRBV5-3, with TRBD2 as a possible D gene (6 bases). TRBV5-3 counts as an open reading frame of uncertain function. V shed 3 bases and J shed 6 bases, with 10 bases lying between them. The CDR3 spans 12 residues. The CDR3 loop is CARSYLGGEQYF. The CDR3 DNA follows: TGTGCCAGAAGCTATTTGGGGGGCGAGCAGTACTTC.